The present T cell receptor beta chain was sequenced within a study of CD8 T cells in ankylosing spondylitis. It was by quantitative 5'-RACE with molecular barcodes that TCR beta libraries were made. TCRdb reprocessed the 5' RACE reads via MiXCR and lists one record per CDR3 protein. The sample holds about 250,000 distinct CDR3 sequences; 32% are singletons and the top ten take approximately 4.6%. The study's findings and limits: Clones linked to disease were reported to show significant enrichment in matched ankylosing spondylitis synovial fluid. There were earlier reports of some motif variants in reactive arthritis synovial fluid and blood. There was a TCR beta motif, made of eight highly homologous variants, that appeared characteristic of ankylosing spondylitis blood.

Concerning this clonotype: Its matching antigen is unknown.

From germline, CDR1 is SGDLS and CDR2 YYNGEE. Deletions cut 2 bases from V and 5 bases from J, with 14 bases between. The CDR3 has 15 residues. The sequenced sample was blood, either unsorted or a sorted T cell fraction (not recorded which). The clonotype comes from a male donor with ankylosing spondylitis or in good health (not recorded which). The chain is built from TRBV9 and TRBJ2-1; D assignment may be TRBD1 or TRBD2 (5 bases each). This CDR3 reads CASSVDWGPHNEQFF. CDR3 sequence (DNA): TGTGCCAGCAGCGTCGACTGGGGACCCCACAATGAGCAGTTCTTC.